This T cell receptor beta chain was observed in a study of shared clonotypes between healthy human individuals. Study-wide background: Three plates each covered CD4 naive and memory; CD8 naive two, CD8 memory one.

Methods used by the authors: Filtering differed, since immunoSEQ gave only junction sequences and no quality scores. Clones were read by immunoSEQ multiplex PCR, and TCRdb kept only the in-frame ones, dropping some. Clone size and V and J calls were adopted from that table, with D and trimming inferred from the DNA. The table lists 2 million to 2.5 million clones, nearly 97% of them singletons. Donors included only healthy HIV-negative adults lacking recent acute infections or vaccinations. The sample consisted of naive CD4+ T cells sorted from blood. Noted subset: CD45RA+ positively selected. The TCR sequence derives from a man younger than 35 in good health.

The CDR3 spells CATSRDTDSYNEQFF. The CDR3 nucleotides are TGTGCCACCAGCAGAGATACCGACTCCTACAATGAGCAGTTCTTC. The chain combines TRBV15 with TRBJ2-1; D is undetermined. Trimming left V 0 bases short and J 0 bases short, with 6 bases between. The CDR3 sequence is 15 residues long. Germline V gene sequence: CDR1 LNHNV, CDR2 YYDKDF (reference sequence).